These 2 T cell receptor beta chains were all obtained from the same sample, sequenced in a study of blood T cell repertoires in COVID-19. Sequenced by immunoSEQ multiplex PCR; TCRdb stores in-frame clones only, minus some. The sample includes a few hundred thousand clones, 89% of them seen just once. Sequences were obtained from peripheral blood. The receptors stem from a man younger than 30 who had recovered from COVID-19.

The chain combines TRBV5-5 with TRBJ1-1; perhaps TRBD1 as D (6 bases). CDR1 is SGHKS and CDR2 is YYEKEE in the germline V gene (reference sequence). This CDR3 contains 16 residues. Trimming took off 2 bases at V and 0 bases at J, with 14 bases between the two ends. Here the CDR3 reads CASSFIPTGLNTEAFF. The CDR3 DNA reads as TGTGCCAGCAGCTTCATACCGACAGGATTGAACACTGAAGCTTTCTTT.

The rearrangement links TRBV7-8 to TRBJ2-7; 7 nucleotides match TRBD1. CDR3 length equals 14 residues. Germline V gene lookup returns CDR1 SGHVS and CDR2 FQNEAQ. J gave up 6 bases and V 4 bases, and 9 bases lay outside the gene matches. The CDR3 nucleotides read TGTGCCAGCAGCTGGACAGGAGGATTTGGCGAGCAGTACTTC. This gives the protein CASSWTGGFGEQYF.